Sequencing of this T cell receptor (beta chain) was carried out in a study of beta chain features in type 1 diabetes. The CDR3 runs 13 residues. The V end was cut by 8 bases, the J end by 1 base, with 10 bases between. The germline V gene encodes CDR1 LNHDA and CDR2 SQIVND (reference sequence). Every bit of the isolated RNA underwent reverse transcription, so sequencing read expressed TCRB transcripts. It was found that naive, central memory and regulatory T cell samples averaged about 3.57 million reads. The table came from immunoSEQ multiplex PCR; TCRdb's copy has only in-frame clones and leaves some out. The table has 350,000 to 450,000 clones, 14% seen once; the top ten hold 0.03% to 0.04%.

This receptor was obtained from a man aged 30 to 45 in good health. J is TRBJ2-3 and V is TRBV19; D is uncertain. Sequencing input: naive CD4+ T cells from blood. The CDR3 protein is CASVNSGTDTQYF. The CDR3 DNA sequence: TGTGCCAGTGTGAACTCGGGCACAGATACGCAGTATTTT.